The next 7 T cell receptor beta chains were all read from a single sample in a study of blood T cell repertoires in COVID-19. Repertoires were generated with immunoSEQ multiplex PCR, while TCRdb's copy carries only in-frame clones and drops some. The repertoire holds about 200,000 clones, about nine tenths seen once, with roughly 5.7% in the top ten. Sequencing was carried out using peripheral blood. The origin of the receptors is a man older than 75 with acute or convalescent COVID-19.

The CDR3 protein is CASSPGAGNQPQHF. In nucleotides, the CDR3 is TGTGCCAGCAGCCCAGGGGCTGGCAATCAGCCCCAGCATTTT. The chain joins TRBV7-2 to TRBJ1-5; D may be TRBD1 (6 bases). CDR3 length: 14 residues. Trimming shortened V by 5 bases and J by 2 bases, and 10 bases separated the two germline ends. Germline CDR1 SGHTA, CDR2 FQGNSA.

V usage is TRBV18 and J usage is TRBJ1-2, with TRBD1 matching 7 bases. Germline loops: CDR1 KGHSH, CDR2 LQKENI. Trimming took 3 bases from V and 8 from J; bases not matched to a gene: 12. The CDR3 covers 15 residues. The CDR3 sequence: CASSPPGTALFGYTF. For the CDR3, the DNA is TGTGCCAGCTCACCCCCCGGGACAGCCCTATTCGGCTACACCTTC.

The rearrangement uses TRBV9 and TRBJ2-7; perhaps TRBD1 as D (6 bases). This CDR3 is 15 amino acids long. Trimming left V 4 bases short and J 0 bases short, with 14 bases between. CDR1 and CDR2 (germline): SGDLS, YYNGEE. The CDR3 reads CASSKGHLISYEQYF. CDR3 DNA: TGTGCCAGCAGCAAGGGACACCTTATCTCCTACGAGCAGTACTTC.

The chain has TRBV3-1 (or the pseudogene TRBV3-2) and TRBJ1-4; D gene uncertain. The V gene lost 5 bases and the J gene lost 7 bases, with 8 bases spanning the gap. Germline V gene data show CDR1 as LGHDT and CDR2 as YNNKEL (reference sequence). CDR3 length: 12 residues. The CDR3 nucleotides are TGTGCCAGCAGCATTGGAGGTGAAAAACTGTTTTTT. Protein: CASSIGGEKLFF.

The chain couples TRBV4-1 to TRBJ2-1; 7 bases line up with TRBD2. V was clipped by 4 bases and J by 2 bases; unmatched bases: 8. The CDR3 is 16 amino acids. Germline CDR1 is MGHRA and CDR2 is YSYEKL. The CDR3 nucleotides are TGCGCCAGCAGCCCCCGGGGGGACTTTGCCTACAATGAGCAGTTCTTC. Its translation is CASSPRGDFAYNEQFF.

CDR3: CASSPYRDGGYTF. CDR3 in DNA: TGTGCCAGCAGTCCCTACAGGGATGGGGGCTACACCTTC. V is TRBV28 and J is TRBJ1-2; maybe TRBD1 (6 bases). The CDR3 runs 13 residues. Trimming left V 5 bases short and J 8 bases short, with 15 bases between. The V gene's germline CDR1 is MDHEN and CDR2 SYDVKM.

The V call is TRBV27, the J call TRBJ1-6, with D perhaps TRBD1 (6 bases). Germline V gene sequence: CDR1 MNHEY, CDR2 SMNVEV (reference sequence). Trimming removed 2 bases at V and 0 bases at J, with 14 bases between. The CDR3 sequence is 18 residues long. The CDR3 DNA reads as TGTGCCAGCAGTTTAGTTTACAGGGCGACCTCCTATAATTCACCCCTCCACTTT. It codes for CASSLVYRATSYNSPLHF.